This passage covers 23 T cell receptor beta chains from one sample sequenced in a study of CD8 T cells in Susac syndrome. RNA totalling roughly 0.5 to 1 ug underwent reverse transcription with random hexamers. One entry per CDR3 protein results from TCRdb running MiXCR on the immunoSEQ multiplex PCR reads. The sample contains 300,000 to 350,000 distinct CDR3 sequences, about 92% of which appear only once. The sample consisted of CD4+ T cells from PBMCs. These receptors all stem from a human donor with multiple sclerosis.

This clonotype came up once. The rearrangement uses TRBV9 and TRBJ1-2; D gene unclear. Trimming took 3 bases from V and 4 from J, leaving 13 bases between them. Per the germline V gene, CDR1 is SGDLS and CDR2 is YYNGEE. The CDR3 loop spans 14 amino acids. This CDR3 reads CASSGGISGYGYTF. As DNA, the CDR3 is TGTGCCAGCAGCGGCGGGATTTCGGGCTATGGCTACACCTTC.

The V and J genes are TRBV9 and TRBJ1-2; D ambiguous. V gave up 0 bases and J gave up 4 bases, with 13 bases separating them. This CDR3 is built from 15 residues. Germline V lookup: CDR1 SGDLS, CDR2 YYNGEE. The CDR3 DNA is TGTGCCAGCAGCGTAGAGGGATACGGACCCTATGGCTACACCTTC. Its protein is CASSVEGYGPYGYTF.

This chain links TRBV7-3 with TRBJ2-1; 11 bases are shared with TRBD2. The CDR3 extends over 16 amino acids. V was pared by 5 bases and J by 3 bases, with 6 bases of the junction left unmatched. Germline values: CDR1 SGHTA, CDR2 FQGTGA. CDR3 nucleotides: TGTGCCAGCAGCCGACTTGGGACTAGCGGCTACAATGAGCAGTTCTTC. It specifies CASSRLGTSGYNEQFF.

The chain links TRBV19 to TRBJ1-2; weak D call: TRBD1 (6 bases). Between the trimmed V and J ends, which lost 4 bases and 2 bases, there was a span of 14 bases. The CDR3 is made up of 15 amino acids. In germline, CDR1 is LNHDA, CDR2 SQIVND (reference sequence). The CDR3 coding sequence is TGTGCCAGTAGTACTCACGGGGGGCTCAACTATGGCTACACCTTC. Its translation is CASSTHGGLNYGYTF.

This sequence joins TRBV9 and TRBJ2-3; 9 nucleotides line up with TRBD1. This CDR3 is built from 16 residues. Germline V lookup: CDR1 SGDLS, CDR2 YYNGEE. Trimming took 2 bases from V and 4 from J; bases not matched to a gene: 8. CDR3 in amino acids: CASSVGTGSSADTQYF. The CDR3 DNA reads TGTGCCAGCAGCGTGGGGACAGGGTCCTCTGCAGATACGCAGTATTTT.

This chain links TRBV6-5 with TRBJ2-1, with 13 bases identical to TRBD2. The CDR3 consists of 17 residues. With V trimmed by 0 bases and J by 5 bases, 4 bases remained unmatched. The V gene's germline CDR1 is MNHEY and CDR2 SVGAGI. CDR3 DNA: TGTGCCAGCAGTTACTCGATAGGGACTAGCGGGGACAATGAGCAGTTCTTC. This encodes CASSYSIGTSGDNEQFF.

The CDR3 sequence: CASSLVGGDRWGFDTEAFF. CDR3 coding DNA: TGTGCCAGCAGCTTAGTCGGCGGCGATAGGTGGGGGTTCGACACTGAAGCTTTCTTT. The chain recombines TRBV7-9 with TRBJ1-1; D possibly corresponds to TRBD1 (5 bases). CDR3 size: 19 residues. CDR1 and CDR2 (germline): SEHNR, FQNEAQ (reference sequence). V lost 1 base and J 3 bases, leaving 24 bases between the germline ends.

The J gene is TRBJ2-3, the V gene TRBV3-1; no firm D call. Trimming left V 2 bases short and J 8 bases short, with 11 bases between. Germline V gene sequence: CDR1 LGHDT, CDR2 YNNKEL (reference sequence). This CDR3 has 13 amino acids. The CDR3 sequence is CASSQRTTATQYF. The CDR3 nucleotides read TGTGCCAGCAGCCAAAGAACGACGGCTACGCAGTATTTT.

The V and J genes are TRBV2 and TRBJ2-5; maybe TRBD2 (5 bases). Germline CDR1 and CDR2: SNHLY and FYNNEI. The germline V and J ends were trimmed by 3 bases and 7 bases, with 12 bases remaining between them. CDR3 length: 13 amino acids. The chain's CDR3 is CASSESGSGTQYF. The CDR3 DNA follows: TGTGCCAGCAGTGAGTCGGGGTCGGGGACCCAGTACTTC.

This clonotype was observed a few times. The rearrangement uses TRBV4-3 and TRBJ1-4; D possibly corresponds to TRBD1 (5 bases). CDR1 and CDR2 from the germline V gene are LGHNA and YSLEER. V was shortened by 6 bases and J by 3 bases, with 11 bases between the two germline ends. This CDR3 has 14 amino acids. This CDR3 is CASSLGRANEKLFF. CDR3 in DNA: TGCGCCAGCAGTTTGGGGCGCGCTAATGAAAAACTGTTTTTT.

The V call is TRBV27, the J call TRBJ2-6; 8 bases line up with TRBD1. The CDR3 is 21 residues long. The ends lost 4 bases at V and 2 bases at J; junction bases unmatched: 19. Germline values: CDR1 MNHEY, CDR2 SMNVEV (reference sequence). CDR3 amino acids: CASSYYPQGGQVLAGANVLTF. The CDR3 DNA is TGTGCCAGCAGTTATTATCCACAGGGGGGACAGGTACTTGCTGGGGCCAACGTCCTGACTTTC.

This sequence joins TRBV7-3 and TRBJ1-1; a possible D gene is TRBD1 (6 bases). The V end was cut by 0 bases, the J end by 4 bases, with 12 bases between. CDR3 length equals 15 residues. CDR1 and CDR2 (germline): SGHTA, FQGTGA. Written as DNA, the CDR3 is TGTGCCAGCAGCTTAACCAGGGGATTGGGCACTGAAGCTTTCTTT. Encoded protein: CASSLTRGLGTEAFF.

This rearrangement joins TRBV20-1 to TRBJ2-1; D is uncertain. The CDR3 contains 14 residues. V lost 4 bases to trimming and J lost 5 bases, with 15 bases between them. Germline CDR1 reads DFQATT; CDR2 reads SNEGSKA (reference sequence). The CDR3 region has the DNA TGCAGTGCTAAGGACCGAGTGTGGGACAATGAGCAGTTCTTC. Protein product: CSAKDRVWDNEQFF.

This sequence joins TRBV27 and TRBJ2-7; 11 bases are shared with TRBD2. This CDR3 is built from 15 residues. After removal of 3 bases from V and 3 bases from J, the junction contained 4 bases not matched to a gene. Germline CDR1 MNHEY, CDR2 SMNVEV (reference sequence). This CDR3 is CASSFTSGSGYEQYF. The CDR3 DNA is TGTGCCAGCAGTTTCACTAGCGGGAGTGGCTACGAGCAGTACTTC.

The chain is built from TRBV6-5 and TRBJ2-2; D might be TRBD2 (5 bases). The V gene's germline CDR1 is MNHEY and CDR2 SVGAGI. The CDR3 is 14 amino acids. V was clipped by 6 bases and J by 4 bases, with 12 bases between them. Here the CDR3 DNA reads TGTGCCAGCAGCACTAGTGTTCGCACCGGGGAGCTGTTTTTT. Its translation is CASSTSVRTGELFF.

The V gene is TRBV7-8, the J gene TRBJ2-1; 9 bases are a match to TRBD2. Germline V gene data show CDR1 as SGHVS and CDR2 as FQNEAQ. This CDR3 region has 16 residues. V trimming: 3 bases; J trimming: 5 bases; junction bases outside the gene matches: 8. The CDR3 coding sequence is TGTGCCAGCAGCTTGCCGAGCGGGAGGACAAACAATGAGCAGTTCTTC. This encodes CASSLPSGRTNNEQFF.

The genes are TRBV5-4 and TRBJ2-1; D not resolved. V lost 7 bases, J lost 4 bases, and 12 bases lay in between. The CDR3 contains 13 residues. Germline lookup yields CDR1 SGHNT and CDR2 YYREEE (reference sequence). CDR3 sequence reads: CASSQLSYNEQFF. Written as DNA, the CDR3 is TGTGCCAGCTCCCAGTTGAGTTACAATGAGCAGTTCTTC.

The chain links TRBV18 to TRBJ2-7; 8 bases are shared with TRBD2. The V segment lost 6 bases and the J segment 0 bases; nucleotides outside the gene matches: 4. Germline loops: CDR1 KGHSH, CDR2 LQKENI. CDR3 length equals 14 residues. The CDR3 protein is CASSQSGSSYEQYF. CDR3 sequence (DNA): TGTGCCAGCTCCCAGAGCGGGAGCTCCTACGAGCAGTACTTC.

V is TRBV7-8 and J is TRBJ1-5; no clear D gene. From germline, CDR1 is SGHVS and CDR2 FQNEAQ. V lost 5 bases and J lost 6, with 17 bases in between. This CDR3 spans 15 amino acids. CDR3 residues: CASSLVIGFGQPQHF. The CDR3 DNA follows: TGTGCCAGCAGCCTAGTCATCGGGTTTGGTCAGCCCCAGCATTTT.

The chain joins TRBV10-1 to TRBJ2-7; tentative D call: TRBD1 (7 bases). Trimming cost V 0 bases and J 12 bases, with 15 bases left between them. CDR1 and CDR2 (germline): WNHNN, SYGVQD (reference sequence). This CDR3 region has 13 residues. The CDR3 sequence is CASSESRRGPPYF. CDR3 bases: TGCGCCAGCAGTGAGTCGAGGAGGGGGCCCCCGTACTTC.

A single count supports this clonotype. V and J are TRBV6-2 or TRBV6-3 and TRBJ1-2; D may be TRBD1 (5 bases). The CDR3 contains 16 residues. Germline V gene sequence: CDR1 MNHEY, CDR2 SVGEGT. V was pared by 0 bases and J by 1 base, with 12 bases between. CDR3 DNA sequence: TGTGCCAGCAGTTACTCCGGGACCGACGTTAACTATGGCTACACCTTC. It encodes CASSYSGTDVNYGYTF.

CDR3 sequence reads: CASGLGSPAQGEEKLFF. In nucleotides, the CDR3 is TGTGCTAGTGGTTTGGGCTCTCCTGCACAAGGGGAGGAAAAACTGTTTTTT. The rearrangement joins TRBV12-5 to TRBJ1-4; TRBD1 might be the D (5 bases). The CDR3 length is 17 residues. Germline V gene sequence: CDR1 LGHNT, CDR2 FRNRAP. The ends were cut back, 1 base at V and 8 bases at J, with 20 bases in the middle.

V gene TRBV11-3 combines with J gene TRBJ2-5; D gene unclear. V gave up 4 bases and J gave up 1 base, with 7 bases separating them. Per germline, CDR1 SGHNT and CDR2 YENEEA. This CDR3 contains 13 residues. Written as DNA, the CDR3 is TGTGCCAGCAGCTGGTCGGGCCAAGAGACCCAGTACTTC. Translation gives CASSWSGQETQYF. The whole variable domain, filled in from reference TRBV11-3 and TRBJ2-5, reads EAGVVQSPRYKIIEKKQPVAFWCNPISGHNTLYWYLQNLGQGPELLIRYENEEAVDDSQLPKDRFSAERLKGVDSTLKIQPAELGDSAVYLCASSWSGQETQYFGPGTRLLVL.